This T cell receptor beta chain was recorded in a study of regulatory T cells in long-lasting Graves disease. This clonotype was recorded at least ten times. Time point given: persistent/refractory GD, antithyroid drugs over 5 years with positive TRAb. The TCR library was made from RNA that had been extracted from PBMCs in TRIzol. Sequencing libraries for TCR beta were prepared with iRepertoire HTBI primers and Arm-PCR of CDR3 regions. TCRdb reprocessed the multiplex PCR reads via MiXCR and lists one record per CDR3 protein. The top ten hold 13% to 15% of the sample, which has about 430,000 distinct CDR3 sequences, around a fifth seen once. This clonotype was obtained from a female donor with Graves disease. The input for sequencing was peripheral blood mononuclear cells (PBMCs), taken when the disease was refractory, from a patient treated with antithyroid drugs.

CDR3 loop: CASRPKGAGGYTF. The CDR3 coding sequence is TGTGCCAGCAGACCCAAGGGGGCGGGTGGCTACACCTTC. The chain recombines TRBV28 with TRBJ1-2, with 7 positions matching TRBD1. Germline CDR1 and CDR2: MDHEN and SYDVKM. The CDR3 length is 13 residues. Trimming cost V 6 bases and J 7 bases; bases outside gene matches: 8.